This T cell receptor (beta chain) was captured by sequencing in a study of cytomegalovirus exposure and HLA in healthy donors. Study-wide results and caveats: In an earlier analysis, about 87% or about 30%: the productive usage of most TCR beta V segments.

Germline CDR1 and CDR2: MDHEN and SYDVKM. With V trimmed by 4 bases and J by 14 bases, 10 bases remained unmatched. The CDR3 has 12 amino acids. This clone was seen only a few times. Its antigen is undetermined. It was with 60 Vbeta and 13 Jbeta primers that the PCR ran. The assay was immunoSEQ multiplex PCR, and TCRdb's table has in-frame clones only and misses some. The sample has under 200,000 clones, about three quarters seen once. The origin of this receptor is a man aged 18-30 years in good health and CMV-seronegative. Source material: PBMCs. The chain uses TRBV28 and TRBJ2-5, with 7 bases matching TRBD1. CDR3 sequence (DNA): TGTGCCAGCAGTTCTCTGGACAGGCCTGTCTACTTC. It yields the protein CASSSLDRPVYF. Using reference TRBV28 and TRBJ2-5 for the parts outside the CDR3, the full variable domain is DVKVTQSSRYLVKRTGEKVFLECVQDMDHENMFWYRQDPGLGLRLIYFSYDVKMKEKGDIPEGYSVSREKKERFSLILESASTNQTSMYLCASSSLDRPVYFGPGTRLLVL.